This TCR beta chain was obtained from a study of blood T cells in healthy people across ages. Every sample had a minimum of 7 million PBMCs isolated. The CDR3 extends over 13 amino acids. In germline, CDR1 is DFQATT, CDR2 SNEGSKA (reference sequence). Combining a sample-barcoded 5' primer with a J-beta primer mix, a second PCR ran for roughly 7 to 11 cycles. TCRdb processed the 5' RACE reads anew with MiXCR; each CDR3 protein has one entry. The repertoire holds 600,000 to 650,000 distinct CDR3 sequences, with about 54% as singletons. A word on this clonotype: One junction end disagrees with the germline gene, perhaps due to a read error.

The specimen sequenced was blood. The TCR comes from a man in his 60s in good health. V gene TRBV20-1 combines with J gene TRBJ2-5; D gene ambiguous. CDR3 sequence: CSVRRMYQETQYF. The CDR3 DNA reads TGCAGTGTTAGACGGATGTACCAAGAGACCCAGTACTTC.